A single sample gave rise to the 22 T cell receptor beta chains below, sequenced in a study of blood T cell repertoires in COVID-19. TCRdb's table, derived via immunoSEQ multiplex PCR, lists solely in-frame clones and lacks some. The table includes approximately 210,000 clones, about 89% detected once. The material sequenced was PBMCs or T cells enriched from blood (not recorded which). These TCRs come from a woman under 30 who had recovered from COVID-19.

This chain joins TRBV7-2 and TRBJ1-5, with D perhaps TRBD1 (6 bases). The CDR3 runs 16 residues. V lost 5 bases to trimming and J lost 4 bases, with 18 bases between them. Germline CDR1 and CDR2: SGHTA and FQGNSA. In nucleotides, the CDR3 is TGTGCCAGCAGCGTCGGGGGGCAGGGAGCAAATCAGCCCCAGCATTTT. As protein: CASSVGGQGANQPQHF.

This chain links TRBV9 with TRBJ1-2; TRBD1 might be the D (6 bases). The germline V gene encodes CDR1 SGDLS and CDR2 YYNGEE. Deletions cut 5 bases from V and 4 bases from J, with 15 bases between. The CDR3 spans 14 residues. In DNA, the CDR3 is TGTGCCAGCAGGGCGACAGGCGTGCTCTATGGCTACACCTTC. This encodes CASRATGVLYGYTF.

V usage is TRBV27 and J usage is TRBJ1-2; the D gene is possibly TRBD1 (5 bases). The germline V and J ends were trimmed by 9 bases and 3 bases, with 14 bases remaining between them. This CDR3 region has 13 residues. Looked up from germline, CDR1 is MNHEY and CDR2 is SMNVEV (reference sequence). In nucleotides, the CDR3 is TGTGCCAGACGTACGGGGGGGGACTATGGCTACACCTTC. This encodes CARRTGGDYGYTF.

The chain is built from TRBV19 and TRBJ2-3; D may be TRBD1 (5 bases). V was shortened by 4 bases and J by 5 bases, with 10 bases between the two germline ends. The CDR3 extends over 13 amino acids. The germline V gene encodes CDR1 LNHDA and CDR2 SQIVND (reference sequence). CDR3 amino acids: CASSKGLRDTQYF. CDR3 nucleotide sequence: TGTGCCAGTAGTAAGGGGCTTCGAGATACGCAGTATTTT.

This clone was detected only once. J is TRBJ1-2 and V is TRBV7-9, with 8 bases that match TRBD1. Germline lookup yields CDR1 SEHNR and CDR2 FQNEAQ (reference sequence). The ends lost 1 base at V and 8 bases at J; junction bases unmatched: 9. This CDR3 is 15 amino acids long. The CDR3 bases are TGTGCCAGCAGCTTAGGTGGGCAGGGGGCAGAAGGCTACACCTTC. This sequence encodes CASSLGGQGAEGYTF.

The chain couples TRBV7-9 to TRBJ1-6; no firm D call. The V gene lost 2 bases and the J gene lost 7 bases, with 3 bases spanning the gap. CDR1 and CDR2 from the germline V gene are SEHNR and FQNEAQ (reference sequence). This CDR3 spans 12 amino acids. DNA for the CDR3: TGTGCCAGCAGCTTACAGAATTCACCCCTCCACTTT. It codes for CASSLQNSPLHF.

V and J are TRBV19 and TRBJ2-5; 7 nucleotides line up with TRBD1. J lost 2 bases, V lost 5 bases, and 8 bases had no gene match. The CDR3 consists of 15 residues. Looked up from germline, CDR1 is LNHDA and CDR2 is SQIVND (reference sequence). This CDR3 reads CASSVYRGNQETQYF. The CDR3 nucleotides are TGTGCCAGTAGTGTATACAGGGGAAATCAAGAGACCCAGTACTTC. The variable domain in full, with the rest retrieved from reference TRBV19 and TRBJ2-5, is DGGITQSPKYLFRKEGQNVTLSCEQNLNHDAMYWYRQDPGQGLRLIYYSQIVNDFQKGDIAEGYSVSREKKESFPLTVTSAQKNPTAFYLCASSVYRGNQETQYFGPGTRLLVL.

The rearrangement uses TRBV29-1 and TRBJ1-4; D is uncertain. V dropped 5 bases and J dropped 3 bases, with 10 bases sitting between them. The CDR3 contains 13 residues. Germline V gene data show CDR1 as SQVTM and CDR2 as ANQGSEA. The CDR3 region is CSVRREANEKLFF. In DNA form, the CDR3 reads TGCAGCGTTAGAAGGGAGGCTAATGAAAAACTGTTTTTT. Looking up the rest from reference TRBV29-1 and TRBJ1-4 gives the full variable domain: SAVISQKPSRDICQRGTSLTIQCQVDSQVTMMFWYRQQPGQSLTLIATANQGSEATYESGFVIDKFPISRPNLTFSTLTVSNMSPEDSSIYLCSVRREANEKLFFGSGTQLSVL.

V gene TRBV7-9 combines with J gene TRBJ2-7; D perhaps matches TRBD2 (6 bases). Germline V gene lookup returns CDR1 SEHNR and CDR2 FQNEAQ (reference sequence). The CDR3 extends over 16 amino acids. The V gene lost 3 bases and the J gene lost 5 bases, with 20 bases spanning the gap. DNA of the CDR3: TGTGCCAGCAGCTTCCCGACGACGGGAGCTAACGACGAGCAGTACTTC. Amino acids: CASSFPTTGANDEQYF.

This clone is a singleton in its sample. J is TRBJ1-1 and V is TRBV27, with 9 bases that match TRBD1. The germline V gene encodes CDR1 MNHEY and CDR2 SMNVEV (reference sequence). V lost 8 bases and J lost 6; bases outside the gene matches: 1. The CDR3 runs 11 residues. CDR3 nucleotides: TGTGCCAGCTGGACAGGGGCTGAAGCTTTCTTT. It specifies CASWTGAEAFF.

The genes are TRBV13 and TRBJ1-5; weak D call: TRBD1 (5 bases). The CDR3 is made up of 13 amino acids. Germline CDR1 is PRHDT and CDR2 is FYEKMQ (reference sequence). The V and J ends lost 1 base and 7 bases respectively, with 8 bases between them. The CDR3: CASSLEGVQPQHF. The CDR3 nucleotides are TGTGCCAGCAGCTTAGAAGGGGTGCAGCCCCAGCATTTT.

The chain is built from TRBV6-5 and TRBJ1-3, with 9 positions matching TRBD1. Germline assignment: CDR1 MNHEY and CDR2 SVGAGI. Trimming removed 6 bases from V and 0 bases from J; junction bases left unmatched: 3. This CDR3 contains 15 residues. The CDR3: CASRRTGDSGNTIYF. The CDR3 region has the DNA TGTGCCAGCAGGCGGACAGGGGACTCTGGAAACACCATATATTTT.

The chain uses TRBV7-3 and TRBJ1-1; 7 positions match TRBD1. The CDR3 loop spans 14 amino acids. From germline, CDR1 is SGHTA and CDR2 FQGTGA. The V gene end was trimmed by 4 bases and the J gene end by 0 bases; junction bases not matched to a gene: 2. CDR3 in amino acids: CASSSGQMNTEAFF. Here the CDR3 DNA reads TGTGCCAGCAGCTCGGGACAGATGAACACTGAAGCTTTCTTT. Together with reference TRBV7-3 and TRBJ1-1, the CDR3 gives the full variable domain: GAGVSQTPSNKVTEKGKYVELRCDPISGHTALYWYRQSLGQGPEFLIYFQGTGAADDSGLPNDRFFAVRPEGSVSTLKIQRTERGDSAVYLCASSSGQMNTEAFFGQGTRLTVV.

In nucleotides, the CDR3 is TGTGCCAGCAGCTTGGTACAGGGGGCCGGGGCGACCCAGTACTTC. It specifies CASSLVQGAGATQYF. The chain uses TRBV5-6 and TRBJ2-5; 9 bases agree with TRBD1. From germline, CDR1 is SGHDT and CDR2 YYEEEE. CDR3 length equals 15 residues. V lost 0 bases to trimming and J lost 7 bases; unmatched junction nucleotides: 7.

This clone was observed once. The chain uses TRBV24-1 and TRBJ2-2; D ambiguous. This CDR3 has 13 amino acids. Trimming took off 9 bases at V and 4 bases at J, with 11 bases between the two ends. CDR1 is KGHDR, CDR2 SFDVKD, per germline. CDR3 sequence: CATGDLSTGELFF. In DNA, the CDR3 is TGTGCCACCGGAGATCTATCCACCGGGGAGCTGTTTTTT.

CDR3 in DNA: TGTGCCTCCCAAACAGGGGGCGTTGAGACCCAGTACTTC. Its translation: CASQTGGVETQYF. This chain uses TRBV28 with TRBJ2-5; TRBD1 agrees at 9 bases. Trimming at V came to 11 bases and at J to 5 bases, leaving 9 bases not matched to a gene. The CDR3 covers 13 residues. Germline values: CDR1 MDHEN, CDR2 SYDVKM.

J is TRBJ1-6 and V is TRBV7-6; D is perhaps TRBD1 (6 bases). The CDR3 runs 13 residues. CDR1 and CDR2 from the germline V gene are SGHVS and FNYEAQ. Deletions cut 5 bases from V and 10 bases from J, with 12 bases between. The CDR3 DNA follows: TGTGCCAGCAGCATCAACAGGGTCTCACCCCTCCACTTT. Its translation: CASSINRVSPLHF. Full variable domain (outside the CDR3, taken from reference TRBV7-6 and TRBJ1-6): GAGVSQSPRYKVTKRGQDVALRCDPISGHVSLYWYRQALGQGPEFLTYFNYEAQQDKSGLPNDRFSAERPEGSISTLTIQRTEQRDSAMYRCASSINRVSPLHFGNGTRLTVT.

The chain is built from TRBV27 and TRBJ2-3; D remains unclear. Deletions cut 3 bases from V and 8 bases from J, with 21 bases between. The CDR3 runs to 16 residues. Germline CDR1 is MNHEY and CDR2 is SMNVEV (reference sequence). In DNA, the CDR3 is TGTGCCAGCAGTTTCTCCCTCCGAGTTCGGTCGGGTACGCAGTATTTT. It is translated as CASSFSLRVRSGTQYF.

V is TRBV4-1 and J is TRBJ1-2; the D is unclear. This CDR3 has 13 amino acids. V was cut by 1 base and J by 6 bases, with 9 bases left in between. CDR1 is MGHRA, CDR2 YSYEKL, per germline. The CDR3 is CASSQASGDGYTF. The CDR3 DNA reads TGCGCCAGCAGCCAAGCGTCCGGGGATGGCTACACCTTC.

This chain links TRBV6-5 with TRBJ1-1; no reliable D call. This CDR3 comprises 12 residues. The germline V gene has CDR1 MNHEY and CDR2 SVGAGI. V dropped 5 bases and J dropped 9 bases, with 13 bases sitting between them. The CDR3 bases are TGTGCCAGCAGTAACCCCGGGATAAAAGCTTTCTTT. It yields the protein CASSNPGIKAFF.

The V gene is TRBV10-3, the J gene TRBJ1-6, with 9 positions matching TRBD1. Germline V gene lookup returns CDR1 ENHRY and CDR2 SYGVKD. V trimming: 11 bases; J trimming: 3 bases; junction bases outside the gene matches: 8. This CDR3 is built from 15 residues. This CDR3 is CAAGGDRDYNSPLHF. In DNA form, the CDR3 reads TGTGCCGCCGGAGGGGACAGGGACTATAATTCACCCCTCCACTTT.

V gene TRBV7-9 combines with J gene TRBJ1-5, with a possible D match to TRBD1 (6 bases). V lost 4 bases and J 5 bases, leaving 21 bases between the germline ends. Germline CDR1 reads SEHNR; CDR2 reads FQNEAQ (reference sequence). The CDR3 spans 17 residues. The CDR3 nucleotides read TGTGCCAGCAGCTCAACGTTCGACAGGATGGATCATCAGCCCCAGCATTTT. This translates into CASSSTFDRMDHQPQHF. The entire variable domain, with the rest obtained from reference TRBV7-9 and TRBJ1-5, is as follows: DTGVSQNPRHKITKRGQNVTFRCDPISEHNRLYWYRQTLGQGPEFLTYFQNEAQLEKSRLLSDRFSAERPKGSFSTLEIQRTEQGDSAMYLCASSSTFDRMDHQPQHFGDGTRLSIL.